A single T cell receptor (beta chain) is shown here with its context. The sample comes from a study of blood T cell repertoires in COVID-19. Study as a whole: Researchers got acute and convalescent COVID-19 samples from the United States, Italy and Spain. Sample material is recorded as cDNA or gDNA derived from T cells, B-cell-depleted T cells, or PBMCs.

Per the original methods: Amplification from reference gene primers served as the basis for estimated nucleated cell counts. This table comes from immunoSEQ multiplex PCR, and its TCRdb copy is limited to in-frame clones, with some not included. V and J calls and clone size are copied from that table; D and trimming were computed from the DNA. Here the sample spans over 200,000 clones, 85% to 90% being singletons. This CDR3 is 18 amino acids long. The ends were cut back, 4 bases at V and 0 bases at J, with 19 bases in the middle. Germline loops: CDR1 LGHDT, CDR2 YNNKEL (reference sequence). Sequencing input: peripheral blood. The genes are TRBV3-1 (or the pseudogene TRBV3-2) and TRBJ1-5; tentative D call: TRBD1 (5 bases). The clonotype originates from a middle-aged woman who had recovered from COVID-19. Here the CDR3 DNA reads TGTGCCAGCAGCCCCCCCTCCCCGGACACCTATAGCAATCAGCCCCAGCATTTT. It yields the protein CASSPPSPDTYSNQPQHF.